This paragraph covers one TCR beta chain sequence. Its antigen is currently unknown. The data derive from a study of identical twins. TCRdb itself ran the 5' RACE reads through MiXCR, one entry per CDR3 protein. The sample carries about 240,000 distinct CDR3 sequences, approximately 8% recorded once. General study points: Conclusions were drawn cross-sectionally by statistical analysis, without following the same donors.

The V end lost 4 bases, the J end lost 2 bases, and 10 bases lay between the germline ends. This CDR3 spans 14 amino acids. CDR1 and CDR2 (germline): MNHNS, SASEGT. This sample was also put to use in a study of yellow fever vaccine responses in identical twins.

The chain employs TRBV6-1 and TRBJ2-3, with D unresolved. The source is a woman between 18 and 29 years old in good health. Sequencing used CD8+ T cells sorted from blood. The CDR3 is CASSVGQDTDTQYF. CDR3 coding DNA: TGTGCCAGCAGTGTTGGGCAGGACACAGATACGCAGTATTTT.